Included here is one TCR beta chain sequence, with context. Antigen unknown. This CDR3 comprises 17 residues. Germline V gene sequence: CDR1 SGHAT, CDR2 FQNNGV. Trimming at V came to 3 bases and at J to 7 bases, leaving 9 bases not matched to a gene. The record originates from a study of CD8 T cells in Susac syndrome. Study-level points and caveats: The study's TCR sequencing and HLA analysis drew on a certain number of individuals. That number was acknowledged as relatively small.

Roughly 0.45 to 1 ug RNA was reverse transcribed with random hexamers. Amplification of TCR beta CDR3 was carried out by immunoSEQ multiplex PCR, which covered 54 Vbeta and 13 Jbeta segments. TCRdb independently ran MiXCR on the immunoSEQ multiplex PCR reads; one entry per CDR3 protein. The data contain 200,000 to 250,000 distinct CDR3 sequences, 95% of them singletons. The TCR was taken from a human donor with multiple sclerosis. Sequencing input: CD4+ T cells from PBMCs. The V gene is TRBV11-2, the J gene TRBJ2-1; 13 nucleotides agree with TRBD2. CDR3 bases: TGTGCCAGCAGCTTCCGACGGACTAGCGGGAGACGGAATGAGCAGTTCTTC. It specifies CASSFRRTSGRRNEQFF. Full variable domain (missing parts from reference TRBV11-2 and TRBJ2-1): EAGVAQSPRYKIIEKRQSVAFWCNPISGHATLYWYQQILGQGPKLLIQFQNNGVVDDSQLPKDRFSAERLKGVDSTLKIQPAKLEDSAVYLCASSFRRTSGRRNEQFFGPGTRLTVL.